Detailed here is one T cell receptor (beta chain). This specimen includes other DNA sequences encoding the same CDR3. Assay: immunoSEQ multiplex PCR; the TCRdb copy retains only in-frame clones and omits some. Of 350,000 to 400,000 clones in the sample, about 91% were seen once. The data originate from a study of Ad26.COV2.S vaccination and SARS-CoV-2 variants. Study context: A participant enrolled in the COV1001 Ad26.COV2.S trial arm provided the sample.

Stated treatment: some 20 received Ad26.COV2.S at low or high dose, single or two shots; about 5 received placebo; per-sample allocation not given. Samples analyzed were those drawn on day 63 after the first vaccine or placebo injection. This CDR3 is built from 11 residues. Germline-derived CDR1 and CDR2 are MNHEY and SVGAGI. Trimming pared 8 bases from V and 5 bases from J, leaving 9 bases between. The chain links TRBV6-5 to TRBJ2-5; no reliable D call. This sequence was found in a person between 18 and 65 years old who received the Ad26.COV2.S COVID-19 vaccine or a placebo. The input for sequencing was peripheral blood, taken in a trial of Ad26.COV2.S vaccine versus placebo. CDR3 loop: CASSYGETQYF. The CDR3 coding sequence is TGTGCCAGCTCCTATGGTGAGACCCAGTACTTC.